This TCR beta chain was retrieved from a study of blood T cell repertoires in COVID-19. The germline gives CDR1 SGHTA, CDR2 FQGTGA. The CDR3 consists of 16 residues. J lost 7 bases, V lost 1 base, and 8 bases had no gene match. TCRdb keeps only in-frame clones here, not all; method: immunoSEQ multiplex PCR. The sample lists roughly 300,000 clones; more than 75% were seen once. With respect to this clone: Distinct nucleotide sequences in the sample also encode this CDR3.

This receptor was obtained from a woman aged 50 to 60 with acute or convalescent COVID-19. The J gene is TRBJ2-2, the V gene TRBV7-3; 8 positions agree with TRBD1. Sequenced input: peripheral blood. In nucleotides, the CDR3 is TGTGCCAGCAGCTTAAATGGGCAGGGGGCGGGCGGGGAGCTGTTTTTT. It codes for CASSLNGQGAGGELFF.